This T cell receptor beta chain was profiled in a study of prognosis after radiotherapy for stage I lung cancer. Study information: Radiotherapy: SBRT, 3 to 5 fractions, biologically effective dose at least 100 Gy. Overall study results and limits: A fall in unique TCR clone counts followed stereotactic body radiation therapy, with medians of around 10,000 versus 6,900. A difference in TRBV and TRBJ gene usage was reportedly seen between patients with and without metastases.

In its sample, this clonotype was seen many times. Antigen: not known. Genomic DNA was subjected to two-round multiplex PCR for amplification of TCR beta CDR3. Gene-specific primers for each TRBV and TRBJ gene drove first-round PCR. TCRdb re-called the multiplex PCR reads through MiXCR, storing one row per CDR3 protein. The table has approximately 16,000 distinct CDR3 sequences, 30% to 40% seen once. This receptor was taken from a donor at least 50 years old with non-small cell lung cancer. The sample in question was PBMCs, obtained before or after stereotactic body radiation therapy (not recorded which).

In DNA form, the CDR3 reads TGTGCCAGCAGGACAGGGGAAGAGACCCAGTACTTC. Translated: CASRTGEETQYF. This chain connects TRBV6-1 to TRBJ2-5; TRBD1 aligns across 8 bases. The germline CDR1 and CDR2 sequences are MNHNS and SASEGT. Losses at the gene ends were 6 bases for V and 3 bases for J; bases not matched to a gene: 0. The CDR3 loop spans 12 amino acids.